Shown below are 23 T cell receptor beta chains from a single sample sequenced in a study of identical twins. TCRdb reprocessed the 5' RACE reads with MiXCR, giving one entry per CDR3 protein. The sample shows about 690,000 distinct CDR3 sequences, around 20% of them seen only once. The same data also contributed to another study, on T cells expressing NK-cell markers.

Sample: PBMCs. The receptors were sampled from a woman aged 18-29 years in good health.

This rearrangement joins TRBV7-7 to TRBJ2-2; D gene unclear. The CDR3 covers 15 residues. Germline CDR1 is SSHAT and CDR2 is FNYEAQ (reference sequence). V shed 4 bases and J shed 5 bases, with 14 bases lying between them. The CDR3 here is CASSSSPGETGELFF. In DNA, the CDR3 is TGTGCCAGCAGCTCTTCCCCTGGGGAAACCGGGGAGCTGTTTTTT.

The chain has TRBV20-1 and TRBJ1-2; 10 nucleotides align to TRBD1. V lost 0 bases, J lost 7 bases, and 11 bases stayed unmatched. Germline CDR1 is DFQATT and CDR2 is SNEGSKA (reference sequence). CDR3 size: 16 residues. CDR3 DNA: TGCAGTGCTAGAGATTCAACGGGACAGGGGATTGGTGGCTACACCTTC. Translation gives CSARDSTGQGIGGYTF.

The rearrangement uses TRBV11-1 and TRBJ2-7, with 8 bases lining up with TRBD1. This CDR3 has 18 residues. Looked up from germline, CDR1 is SGHAT and CDR2 is FQDESV (reference sequence). The J segment lost 4 bases and the V segment lost 5 bases, leaving 19 bases of the junction unmatched. The CDR3 here is CASSNVEVGQGKQYEQYF. The CDR3 DNA reads TGTGCCAGCAGCAACGTCGAAGTAGGACAGGGAAAACAATACGAGCAGTACTTC.

This clonotype was detected once. The chain combines TRBV12-3 or TRBV12-4 with TRBJ2-3; D unclear. Deletions cut 3 bases from V and 7 bases from J, with 5 bases between. The CDR3 contains 11 residues. DNA of the CDR3: TGTGCCAGCAGTTTGAGAAATACGCAGTATTTT. It encodes CASSLRNTQYF.

This clonotype was counted a few times. The chain has TRBV6-5 and TRBJ2-3; D is unclear. The CDR3 has 13 amino acids. Between the trimmed V and J ends, which lost 2 bases and 2 bases, there was a span of 5 bases. CDR1 is MNHEY and CDR2 is SVGAGI in the germline V gene. CDR3 DNA sequence: TGTGCCAGCAGTTACGGTCCCACAGATACGCAGTATTTT. It yields the protein CASSYGPTDTQYF.

The V gene is TRBV20-1, the J gene TRBJ2-7, with 7 bases aligning to TRBD2. This CDR3 has 13 amino acids. Germline V CDR1 and CDR2: DFQATT, SNEGSKA (reference sequence). J lost 3 bases, V lost 3 bases, and 5 bases had no gene match. Here the CDR3 reads CSASNRGVYEQYF. CDR3 in DNA: TGCAGTGCTAGTAACCGGGGGGTCTACGAGCAGTACTTC.

This clonotype has just one count. V gene TRBV11-3 combines with J gene TRBJ1-5; D is unclear. V lost 5 bases, J lost 4 bases, and 21 bases lay in between. Germline CDR1 is SGHNT and CDR2 is YENEEA. This CDR3 contains 17 residues. The CDR3 protein is CASSPFTARVGNQPQHF. The DNA for the CDR3 is TGTGCCAGCAGCCCTTTCACAGCGAGGGTTGGTAATCAGCCCCAGCATTTT.

This sequence joins TRBV5-1 and TRBJ2-7; D call uncertain. Germline values: CDR1 SGHRS, CDR2 YFSETQ. V shed 0 bases and J shed 5 bases, with 9 bases lying between them. The CDR3 consists of 13 residues. CDR3 nucleotides: TGCGCCAGCAGCTTGGTCGGTTCGGACGAGCAGTACTTC. Translated, it gives CASSLVGSDEQYF.

The V and J genes are TRBV7-9 and TRBJ1-4; no clear D. Germline values: CDR1 SEHNR, CDR2 FQNEAQ (reference sequence). V shed 5 bases and J shed 8 bases, with 12 bases lying between them. The CDR3 is made up of 13 amino acids. CDR3 DNA sequence: TGTGCCAGCAGCGTACGGACCCGGGAAAAACTGTTTTTT. Its protein product is CASSVRTREKLFF.

This clonotype was found a few times. The gene calls are TRBV6-2 or TRBV6-3 and TRBJ2-7; D ambiguous. Germline CDR1 is MNHEY and CDR2 is SVGEGT. V was cut by 2 bases and J by 3 bases, with 8 bases left in between. The length of the CDR3 is 13 residues. The CDR3 loop is CASSYVHLYEQYF. CDR3 sequence (DNA): TGTGCCAGCAGTTACGTCCATCTCTACGAGCAGTACTTC.

The V call is TRBV6-6, the J call TRBJ2-5; D is perhaps TRBD2 (6 bases). Per the germline V gene, CDR1 is MNHNY and CDR2 is SVGAGI (reference sequence). V dropped 10 bases and J dropped 5 bases, with 11 bases sitting between them. This CDR3 is 11 amino acids long. CDR3 nucleotide sequence: TGTGCCACCTGGGGGAGGGAGACCCAGTACTTC. This sequence encodes CATWGRETQYF.

This clonotype has only a few counts. This chain links TRBV20-1 with TRBJ1-1; D unresolved. V was cut by 3 bases and J by 0 bases, with 8 bases left in between. CDR1 and CDR2 (germline): DFQATT, SNEGSKA (reference sequence). This CDR3 spans 13 amino acids. CDR3 in amino acids: CSASSHLNTEAFF. CDR3 nucleotide sequence: TGCAGTGCTAGCTCTCACTTGAACACTGAAGCTTTCTTT.

This clonotype was recorded a few times. The chain employs TRBV6-5 and TRBJ2-7; the D gene is possibly TRBD2 (5 bases). Germline CDR1 and CDR2: MNHEY and SVGAGI. The CDR3 contains 15 residues. Trimming shortened V by 0 bases and J by 5 bases, and 14 bases separated the two germline ends. The CDR3 bases are TGTGCCAGCAGTTACTCCCTAGCCAGGCTCGACGAGCAGTACTTC. Translating it yields CASSYSLARLDEQYF.

V and J are TRBV20-1 and TRBJ2-5; 8 nucleotides match TRBD2. Germline V gives CDR1 DFQATT, CDR2 SNEGSKA (reference sequence). The J segment lost 2 bases and the V segment lost 4 bases, leaving 9 bases of the junction unmatched. This CDR3 comprises 15 residues. CDR3 region: CSATVRGAGQETQYF. CDR3 DNA sequence: TGCAGTGCTACCGTGCGGGGGGCCGGTCAAGAGACCCAGTACTTC.

This clonotype was seen a few times. The V call is TRBV20-1, the J call TRBJ2-2; D may correspond to TRBD1 or TRBD2 (5 bases each). The germline V gene encodes CDR1 DFQATT and CDR2 SNEGSKA (reference sequence). The V and J ends lost 1 base and 1 base respectively, with 10 bases between them. This CDR3 region has 15 residues. CDR3 in DNA: TGCAGTGCTAGAGCGGGGCACTGGAACACCGGGGAGCTGTTTTTT. It codes for CSARAGHWNTGELFF.

This clonotype was detected a few times. Here the CDR3 reads CSARGGSGTSGRKWYEQYF. The DNA of the CDR3 is TGCAGTGCTAGAGGGGGATCCGGGACTAGCGGGAGGAAGTGGTACGAGCAGTACTTC. The V call is TRBV20-1, the J call TRBJ2-7; 15 bases line up with TRBD2. The length of the CDR3 is 19 residues. The germline gives CDR1 DFQATT, CDR2 SNEGSKA (reference sequence). After removal of 1 base from V and 4 bases from J, the junction contained 14 bases not matched to a gene.

The chain carries TRBV6-5 and TRBJ2-2; D gene unclear. Germline V gene lookup returns CDR1 MNHEY and CDR2 SVGAGI. The CDR3 is 12 residues long. V gave up 11 bases and J gave up 2 bases, with 9 bases separating them. The CDR3 DNA sequence: TGTGCCGCCGGGCTCAACACCGGGGAGCTGTTTTTT. Its protein product is CAAGLNTGELFF.

This clonotype was seen only a few times. The chain has TRBV12-3 or TRBV12-4 and TRBJ2-1, with TRBD2 identical over 13 bases. V lost 5 bases and J lost 6; bases outside the gene matches: 10. The CDR3 loop spans 17 amino acids. The CDR3 DNA sequence: TGTGCCAGCAGTCCCGAGAGCGGGACTAGCGGGGCCAATGAGCAGTTCTTC. Protein sequence: CASSPESGTSGANEQFF.

V and J are TRBV14 and TRBJ2-1; 10 bases fit TRBD2. With 0 bases clipped from V and 11 bases from J, the junction kept 7 bases outside the gene matches. The CDR3 has 15 amino acids. Per the germline V gene, CDR1 is SGHDN and CDR2 is FVKESK. As DNA, the CDR3 is TGTGCCAGCAGCCAAGATGGGCTAGCGGGAGTCAAGCAGTTCTTC. This sequence encodes CASSQDGLAGVKQFF.

This clonotype was detected only a few times. This sequence joins TRBV12-3 or TRBV12-4 and TRBJ1-2; D is unresolved. This CDR3 is 12 amino acids long. V was shortened by 2 bases and J by 5 bases, with 6 bases between the two germline ends. The CDR3 loop is CASSLQRYGYTF. CDR3 DNA sequence: TGTGCCAGCAGTTTACAGCGGTATGGCTACACCTTC.

The gene calls are TRBV20-1 and TRBJ2-7; D possibly corresponds to TRBD1 (6 bases). From germline, CDR1 is DFQATT and CDR2 SNEGSKA (reference sequence). V was clipped by 2 bases and J by 2 bases, with 13 bases between them. The CDR3 loop spans 14 amino acids. The CDR3 bases are TGCAGTGCTAGAAGGGGACACCCTCCCTACGAGCAGTACTTC. It yields the protein CSARRGHPPYEQYF.

A few counts support this clonotype. The chain is built from TRBV7-9 and TRBJ2-3, with D perhaps TRBD1 (5 bases). Trimming cost V 1 base and J 3 bases, with 11 bases left between them. Germline-derived CDR1 and CDR2 are SEHNR and FQNEAQ (reference sequence). The CDR3 is 15 residues long. CDR3 protein: CASSLGGMGTDTQYF. The CDR3 DNA is TGTGCCAGCAGCTTAGGGGGCATGGGGACAGATACGCAGTATTTT.

This clonotype was observed a handful of times. The chain combines TRBV7-2 with TRBJ2-1; possibly TRBD1 for D (6 bases). Looked up from germline, CDR1 is SGHTA and CDR2 is FQGNSA. CDR3 length: 13 amino acids. Trimming pared 2 bases from V and 8 bases from J, leaving 10 bases between. The chain's CDR3 is CASSLTGLYEQFF. The CDR3 nucleotides read TGTGCCAGCAGCTTAACAGGGTTGTATGAGCAGTTCTTC.